This TCR beta chain was retrieved from a study of T cells in Graves' hyperthyroidism and ophthalmopathy. Overall study findings and caveats: With a median lead of around 6.7 months before onset, the model predicted ophthalmopathy.

TCR beta CDR3 regions were amplified from RNA transcripts. First-round RT-PCR of the TCR CDR3 relied on the HTBI primer set. TCRdb ran MiXCR on the multiplex PCR reads and lists one entry per CDR3 protein. There are 35,000 or so distinct CDR3 sequences in the sample; about 47% occur only once, and 17% lies in the top ten. Of note for this clonotype: What it binds is not known.

The V end lost 2 bases, the J end lost 3 bases, and 17 bases lay between the germline ends. In germline, CDR1 is SGHTA, CDR2 FQGTGA. This CDR3 region has 16 residues. This chain joins TRBV7-3 and TRBJ2-7, with D possibly being TRBD2 (5 bases). This sequence originates from a middle-aged man with Graves' ophthalmopathy. Sequenced input: blood. CDR3 nucleotides: TGTGCCAGCAGCTTACCTAGCTTTTTGGGCGTCTACGAGCAGTACTTC. Its translation is CASSLPSFLGVYEQYF.